Listed below are T cell receptor beta chains from one sample, sequenced in a study of T cell responses to AZD1222 COVID-19 vaccine. The assay was immunoSEQ multiplex PCR, and TCRdb's table has in-frame clones only and misses some. This table holds about 140,000 clones, roughly 92% found once. The input for sequencing was peripheral blood, taken 28 days after the second AZD1222 dose. The receptors shown here come from an adult who received the AZD1222 COVID-19 vaccine. Each CDR3 is given with its conserved first and last residue. A D gene is named only where the DNA matches it firmly. Clone size is stated in some rows and not others, as once, few, many or a class when expanded.

j_call clone_size v_call d_call cdr3_nt cdr3_aa
TRBJ1-2 . TRBV7-9 . TGTGCCAGCAGCTTGGCGGGGGATCCTGGCTACACCTTC CASSLAGDPGYTF
TRBJ1-2 . TRBV9 . TGTGCCAGCAGCGTAGCTCCAGCGGAGTACTATGGCTACACCTTC CASSVAPAEYYGYTF
TRBJ1-1 . TRBV5-4 . TGTGCCAGCAGCTTGGGTATAGAGCCCGAAGCTTTCTTT CASSLGIEPEAFF
TRBJ1-2 . TRBV20-1 TRBD1 TGCAGTGCTAGTCGGGCAGGGGGTAACTATGGCTACACCTTC CSASRAGGNYGYTF
TRBJ2-1 . TRBV5-6 TRBD2 TGTGCCAGCAGCCAACTCGGGGGGACTCCCCACAATGAGCAGTTCTTC CASSQLGGTPHNEQFF
TRBJ2-7 . TRBV21-1 . TGTGCCAGCAGCAAAGCACCAAACAGGGGGACTAGCGGGAGGGGATTCTACGAGCAGTACTTC CASSKAPNRGTSGRGFYEQYF
TRBJ2-2 . TRBV29-1 . TGCAGCGTTGGAAGCTTTAGGGGGTCGGCCGGGGAGCTGTTTTTT CSVGSFRGSAGELFF
TRBJ2-3 . TRBV10-2 TRBD2 TGCGCCAGCAGTCCGACTAGCGGGGCAGCAGATACGCAGTATTTT CASSPTSGAADTQYF
TRBJ1-1 . TRBV19 . TGTGCCAGTAGTATGGTGGCACATCAAGCCTTAAACACTGAAGCTTTCTTT CASSMVAHQALNTEAFF
TRBJ2-7 once TRBV5-1 . TGCGCCAGCAGCTTTGAGGGCAGCTCCTACGAGCAGTACTTC CASSFEGSSYEQYF
TRBJ2-5 few TRBV9 TRBD2 TGTGCCAGCAGCCCCCAGGGTAGCGGGGACCCAGAGACCCAGTACTTC CASSPQGSGDPETQYF
TRBJ2-1 . TRBV10-3 TRBD2 TGTGCCATCCACAAGCGGGAGGGTTTCGATGAGCAGTTCTTC CAIHKREGFDEQFF
TRBJ2-7 . TRBV4-3 . TGCGCCAGCAGCCAAGAGTATGATAGGGGCAGGAACGAGCAGTACTTC CASSQEYDRGRNEQYF
TRBJ1-4 . TRBV7-2 . TGTGCCAGCAGCCCACGGGCAGGGTATGGTGAAAAACTGTTTTTT CASSPRAGYGEKLFF
TRBJ1-1 . TRBV6-5 TRBD1 TGTGCCAGCAGAAGGACAGGGAGAACTGAAGCTTTCTTT CASRRTGRTEAFF
TRBJ1-1 . TRBV5-1 TRBD1 TGCGCCAGCGGGACAGGGGGGAACACTGAAGCTTTCTTT CASGTGGNTEAFF
TRBJ1-1 . TRBV6-2/TRBV6-3 TRBD1 TGTGCCAGCAGTCCGAGGGACAGGGGAGCTTTCTTT CASSPRDRGAFF
TRBJ1-5 . TRBV6-5 TRBD1 TGTGCCAGCAGCCAGACAGGGCTGAATCAGCCCCAGCATTTT CASSQTGLNQPQHF
TRBJ2-7 . TRBV5-5 . TGTGCCAGCAGCGGAAATCAGAAGAACCCGTACGAGCAGTACTTC CASSGNQKNPYEQYF
TRBJ1-3 . TRBV7-9 . TGTGCCAGCAGCCCACGGCAAAGCTCTGGAAACACCATATATTTT CASSPRQSSGNTIYF